This TCR beta chain originates from a study of T cell repertoires in cytomegalovirus infection. Study-wide context: Indications of both CMV infection and matching HLA type were provided by public TCR beta signatures.

This clonotype has at least ten counts. What it binds is not known. CDR3 length: 17 residues. The V gene end was trimmed by 0 bases and the J gene end by 0 bases; junction bases not matched to a gene: 5. CDR1 and CDR2 from the germline V gene are SGHDN and FVKESK. Study outcomes and limitations: Dominating the ex vivo response were HLA-C-restricted CMV-specific TCR beta clonotypes. Accumulated public TCR beta family frequency recognized individuals carrying CMV together with the relevant HLA.

TCRdb independently ran MiXCR on the reads; one entry per CDR3 protein. Of 480,000 or so distinct CDR3 sequences listed, about 11% were seen once; the top ten hold roughly 10%. Material for sequencing was PBMCs. This TCR derives from a human donor in good health (CMV status not recorded). Some clones in this sample may be carry-over from other donors' samples. The chain combines TRBV14 with TRBJ1-2, with TRBD1 identical over 9 bases. The CDR3 here is CASSQEFGQGSNYGYTF. CDR3 DNA sequence: TGTGCCAGCAGCCAAGAATTTGGACAGGGGTCTAACTATGGCTACACCTTC. Looking up the rest from reference TRBV14 and TRBJ1-2 gives the full variable domain: EAGVTQFPSHSVIEKGQTVTLRCDPISGHDNLYWYRRVMGKEIKFLLHFVKESKQDESGMPNNRFLAERTGGTYSTLKVQPAELEDSGVYFCASSQEFGQGSNYGYTFGSGTRLTVV.